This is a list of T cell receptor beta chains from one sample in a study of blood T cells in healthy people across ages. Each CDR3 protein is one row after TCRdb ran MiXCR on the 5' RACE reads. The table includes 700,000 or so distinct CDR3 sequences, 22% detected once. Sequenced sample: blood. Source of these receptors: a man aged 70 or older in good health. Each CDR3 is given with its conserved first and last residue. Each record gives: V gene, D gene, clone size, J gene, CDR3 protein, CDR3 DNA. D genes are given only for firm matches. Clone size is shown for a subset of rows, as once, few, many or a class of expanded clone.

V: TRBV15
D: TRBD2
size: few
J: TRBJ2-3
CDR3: CATSRVLAGTDTQYF
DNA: TGTGCCACCAGCAGAGTACTAGCGGGCACAGATACGCAGTATTTT

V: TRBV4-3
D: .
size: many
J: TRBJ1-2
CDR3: CASSQDPRSYGYTF
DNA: TGCGCCAGCAGCCAAGATCCGCGGAGCTATGGCTACACCTTC

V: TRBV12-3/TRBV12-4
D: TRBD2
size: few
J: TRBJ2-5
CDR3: CASSFGGGFQETQYF
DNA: TGTGCCAGCAGTTTCGGCGGGGGGTTCCAAGAGACCCAGTACTTC

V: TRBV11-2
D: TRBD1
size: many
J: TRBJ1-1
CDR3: CASTSRGRPGTEAFF
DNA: TGTGCCAGCACTTCCAGGGGGCGCCCGGGGACTGAAGCTTTCTTT

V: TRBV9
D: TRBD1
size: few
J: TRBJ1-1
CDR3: CASSVEPTGRATEAFF
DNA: TGTGCCAGCAGCGTAGAACCGACAGGGAGGGCCACTGAAGCTTTCTTT

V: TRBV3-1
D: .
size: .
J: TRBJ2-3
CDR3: CASSHRGASDTQYF
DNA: TGTGCCAGCAGCCATCGGGGGGCAAGTGATACGCAGTATTTT

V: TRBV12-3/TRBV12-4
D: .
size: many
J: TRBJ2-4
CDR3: CASRPRGSVDIQYF
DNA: TGTGCCAGCAGGCCCCGGGGTTCCGTAGACATTCAGTACTTC

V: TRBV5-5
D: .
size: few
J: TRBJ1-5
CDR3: CASSFSSGNNQPQHF
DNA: TGTGCCAGCAGCTTCTCTTCGGGGAACAATCAGCCCCAGCATTTT

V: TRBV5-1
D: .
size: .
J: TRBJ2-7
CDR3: CASSLLPQGNQGEQYF
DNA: TGCGCCAGCAGCTTGCTCCCGCAGGGTAACCAGGGCGAGCAGTACTTC

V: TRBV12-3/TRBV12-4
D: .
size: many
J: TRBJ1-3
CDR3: CASMLTTIYF
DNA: TGTGCCAGCATGCTGACCACCATATATTTT

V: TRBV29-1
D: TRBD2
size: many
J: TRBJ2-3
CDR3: CSVRLAGGRTDTQYF
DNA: TGCAGCGTTCGACTAGCGGGAGGTCGTACAGATACGCAGTATTTT

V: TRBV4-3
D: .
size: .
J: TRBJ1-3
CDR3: CASSQVIWESSGNTIYF
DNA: TGCGCCAGCAGCCAAGTTATCTGGGAGAGCTCTGGAAACACCATATATTTT

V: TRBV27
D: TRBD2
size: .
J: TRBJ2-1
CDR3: CASSFSGGANEQFF
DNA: TGTGCCAGCAGTTTTAGCGGGGGGGCCAATGAGCAGTTCTTC

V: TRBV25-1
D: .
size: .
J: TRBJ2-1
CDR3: CASSPTGRNEQFF
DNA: TGTGCCAGCAGCCCGACAGGGAGGAATGAGCAGTTCTTC

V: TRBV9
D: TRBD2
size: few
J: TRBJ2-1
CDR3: CASSPSGGYYEQFF
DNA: TGTGCCAGCAGCCCAAGCGGGGGGTACTATGAGCAGTTCTTC

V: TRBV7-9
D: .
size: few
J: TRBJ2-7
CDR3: CASSPPQALVGEQYF
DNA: TGTGCCAGCAGCCCCCCGCAGGCCCTCGTTGGCGAGCAGTACTTC

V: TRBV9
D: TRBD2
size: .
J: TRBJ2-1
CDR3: CASSVVTSGSGEQFF
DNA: TGTGCCAGCAGCGTAGTTACTAGCGGGAGTGGAGAGCAGTTCTTC

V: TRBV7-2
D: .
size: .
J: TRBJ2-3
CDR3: CASSSAQWSDTQYF
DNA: TGTGCCAGCAGCTCGGCCCAGTGGTCAGATACGCAGTATTTT

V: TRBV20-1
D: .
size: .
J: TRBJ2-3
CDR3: CSASDIITQYF
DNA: TGCAGTGCTAGTGACATAATTACGCAGTATTTT

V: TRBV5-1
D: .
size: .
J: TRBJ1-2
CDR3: CASSPVVSSTNYGYTF
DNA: TGCGCCAGCAGCCCCGTAGTCAGCAGCACTAACTATGGCTACACCTTC

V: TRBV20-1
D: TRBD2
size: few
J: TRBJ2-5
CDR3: CSAKELAGGRLAQETQYF
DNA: TGCAGTGCTAAAGAACTAGCGGGTGGTCGACTTGCTCAAGAGACCCAGTACTTC

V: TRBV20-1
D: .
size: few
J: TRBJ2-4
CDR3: CSARRQGGNIQYF
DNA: TGCAGTGCTCGAAGACAGGGAGGAAACATTCAGTACTTC

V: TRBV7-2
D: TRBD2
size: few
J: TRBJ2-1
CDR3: CASSLGRTRNFGYNEQFF
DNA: TGTGCCAGCAGCTTAGGCAGGACTAGAAATTTTGGCTACAATGAGCAGTTCTTC

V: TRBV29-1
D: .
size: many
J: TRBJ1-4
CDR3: CSAIDDGVHEKLFF
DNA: TGCAGCGCAATAGACGACGGGGTTCATGAAAAACTGTTTTTT

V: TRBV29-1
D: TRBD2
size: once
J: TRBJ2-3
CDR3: CSASGKSRDTQYF
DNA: TGCAGCGCTAGCGGGAAATCCCGGGATACGCAGTATTTT